This T cell receptor beta chain was recovered during a study of T cells in Graves' hyperthyroidism and ophthalmopathy. Findings and limits, study-wide: Ophthalmopathy could be told apart from stable hyperthyroidism with a 13 V-J model. In validation, the model predicted ophthalmopathy. These predictions came a median approximately 5.9 months before onset.

This clonotype was seen many times. Its antigen remains unknown. The TCR beta CDR3 regions underwent amplification using RNA transcripts as the source. During a first-round RT-PCR of the TCR CDR3, the HTBI primer set was used. TCRdb fed the multiplex PCR reads into MiXCR, producing one record per CDR3 protein. Among hundreds of thousands of distinct CDR3 sequences listed, roughly 20% were seen once. V was trimmed by 2 bases and J by 5 bases, leaving 16 bases between them. CDR1 is MDHEN and CDR2 is SYDVKM in the germline V gene. The CDR3 loop spans 15 amino acids. The chain employs TRBV28 and TRBJ2-7; D remains ambiguous. The clonotype originates from a man in his thirties or forties with Graves' ophthalmopathy. The sample comprised blood. The CDR3 spells CASSLADGGLDEQYF. CDR3 DNA sequence: TGTGCCAGCAGTTTAGCGGACGGCGGTCTGGACGAGCAGTACTTC.